The T cell receptor (beta chain) described here comes from a study of cytomegalovirus exposure and HLA in healthy donors. Study overall: Some 77 million unique TCRs from HLA-typed donors were held in an early release of data.

Study-wide findings and caveats: Likely technical artifact: a cluster of highly shared sequence variants.

The table lists this clone with a few counts. Its target is unknown. Primers: 60 Vbeta forward and 13 Jbeta reverse. TCRdb's table, derived via immunoSEQ multiplex PCR, lists solely in-frame clones and lacks some. The repertoire has about 150,000 clones, roughly 80% of them found once; the top ten carry nearly 2.5%. The TCR sequence derives from a male donor in good health and CMV-seronegative. Sequenced material: PBMCs.

CDR3 bases: TGTGCCAGCAGCTTCAACTATGGCATCGGTGAGCAGTTCTTC. Translation gives CASSFNYGIGEQFF. The chain joins TRBV5-4 to TRBJ2-1; D not resolved. Trimming cost V 2 bases and J 9 bases, with 15 bases left between them. The germline V gene encodes CDR1 SGHNT and CDR2 YYREEE (reference sequence). CDR3 size: 14 residues.